This passage covers 21 T cell receptor beta chains from one sample sequenced in a study of control samples from healthy donors and cancer patients. Some clones are missing from TCRdb's copy, which holds only in-frame ones; the method was immunoSEQ multiplex PCR. This sample yields 100,000 to 150,000 clones, of which 70% to 90% are seen a single time; roughly 3.2% belongs to the top ten. Sequencing used blood. These receptors all stem from a man between 45 and 60 years old in good health.

The rearrangement joins TRBV4-2 to TRBJ1-1, with no clear D. Germline loops: CDR1 LGHNA, CDR2 YNFKEQ. V lost 0 bases to trimming and J lost 1 base, with 12 bases between them. CDR3 length: 16 amino acids. CDR3 sequence: CASSQDIGRGNTEAFF. The CDR3 DNA follows: TGTGCCAGCAGCCAAGATATAGGGAGAGGGAACACTGAAGCTTTCTTT.

This chain links TRBV7-6 with TRBJ2-3; D remains unclear. There are 12 residues in the CDR3. The V and J ends lost 4 bases and 0 bases respectively, with 2 bases between them. Germline-derived CDR1 and CDR2 are SGHVS and FNYEAQ. The CDR3 sequence is CASSYSTDTQYF. The CDR3 coding sequence is TGTGCCAGCAGCTACAGCACAGATACGCAGTATTTT.

This chain uses TRBV5-1 with TRBJ1-6; no reliable D call. CDR1 and CDR2 (germline): SGHRS, YFSETQ. This CDR3 region has 15 residues. V was pared by 4 bases and J by 9 bases, with 17 bases between. CDR3 coding DNA: TGCGCCAGCAGCACGGACGGGCGCCCGATTTCACCCCTCCACTTT. Its protein is CASSTDGRPISPLHF.

V is TRBV7-9 and J is TRBJ1-2; D unclear. V lost 1 base and J 6 bases, leaving 3 bases between the germline ends. The CDR3 length is 11 residues. The germline gives CDR1 SEHNR, CDR2 FQNEAQ (reference sequence). This CDR3 reads CASSLGHGYTF. For the CDR3, the DNA is TGTGCCAGCAGCTTAGGCCATGGCTACACCTTC.

As to this clone: One end of the junction varies from germline; a read error may be responsible. The V call is TRBV2, the J call TRBJ1-4; 8 positions match TRBD1. This CDR3 has 14 residues. The V gene's germline CDR1 is SNHLY and CDR2 FYNNEI. The CDR3 DNA is TGTGCCAGCAATGAACCCGGGACAGGAGAAAAACTGTTTTTT. Amino acid sequence: CASNEPGTGEKLFF.

The rearrangement uses TRBV5-8 and TRBJ2-3, with a tentative D call TRBD2 (7 bases). V was pared by 1 base and J by 3 bases, with 18 bases between. Germline CDR1 SGHTS, CDR2 YDEGEE. The CDR3 has 17 residues. The DNA for the CDR3 is TGTGCCAGCAGCTTGCTGGGGTCGGGGGGCGGAACAGATACGCAGTATTTT. Translating gives CASSLLGSGGGTDTQYF.

This rearrangement joins TRBV12-3 or TRBV12-4 to TRBJ1-1; no firm D call. The CDR3 spans 13 residues. Trimming removed 5 bases from V and 1 base from J, with 8 bases in between. In DNA form, the CDR3 reads TGTGCCAGCAGTGCTACGGCGAACACTGAAGCTTTCTTT. Its translation: CASSATANTEAFF.

V usage is TRBV2 and J usage is TRBJ2-2, with 9 positions matching TRBD1. Trimming removed 9 bases from V and 4 bases from J; junction bases left unmatched: 6. There are 14 residues in the CDR3. Germline V lookup: CDR1 SNHLY, CDR2 FYNNEI. CDR3 coding DNA: TGTGCCAGTGACTGGACAGGGGCCACCGGGGAGCTGTTTTTT. It yields the protein CASDWTGATGELFF.

V and J are TRBV7-2 and TRBJ2-6, with 7 nucleotides matching TRBD1. CDR3 length equals 15 residues. After removal of 5 bases from V and 2 bases from J, the junction contained 3 bases not matched to a gene. Germline CDR1 SGHTA, CDR2 FQGNSA. The CDR3 bases are TGTGCCAGCAGCACGACAGGGACTGGGGCCAACGTCCTGACTTTC. It specifies CASSTTGTGANVLTF.

This rearrangement joins TRBV6-5 to TRBJ1-2, with TRBD1 matching over 7 bases. This CDR3 is built from 16 residues. Trimming took 0 bases from V and 4 from J; bases not matched to a gene: 8. The germline V gene has CDR1 MNHEY and CDR2 SVGAGI. DNA for the CDR3: TGTGCCAGCAGTTACTCGGGGCAAGGGGGCGGCTATGGCTACACCTTC. Translation: CASSYSGQGGGYGYTF.

This chain joins TRBV7-9 and TRBJ1-2; D perhaps matches TRBD1 (5 bases). Germline loops: CDR1 SEHNR, CDR2 FQNEAQ (reference sequence). The V end was cut by 5 bases, the J end by 4 bases, with 11 bases between. The CDR3 is 13 residues long. CDR3 residues: CASSLVGAYGYTF. In DNA form, the CDR3 reads TGTGCCAGCAGCCTAGTAGGGGCCTATGGCTACACCTTC. Using reference TRBV7-9 and TRBJ1-2 for the parts outside the CDR3, the full variable domain is DTGVSQNPRHKITKRGQNVTFRCDPISEHNRLYWYRQTLGQGPEFLTYFQNEAQLEKSRLLSDRFSAERPKGSFSTLEIQRTEQGDSAMYLCASSLVGAYGYTFGSGTRLTVV.

The chain combines TRBV3-1 (or the pseudogene TRBV3-2) with TRBJ2-1; TRBD2 matches 11 bases. Losses at the gene ends were 4 bases for V and 3 bases for J; bases not matched to a gene: 11. Germline CDR1 is LGHDT and CDR2 is YNNKEL (reference sequence). The CDR3 extends over 18 amino acids. The CDR3 spells CASSRTPLAGALYNEQFF. The DNA for the CDR3 is TGTGCCAGCAGCCGAACCCCACTAGCGGGGGCTCTCTACAATGAGCAGTTCTTC.

The rearrangement joins TRBV10-3 to TRBJ1-1; D might be TRBD1 (6 bases). V was cut by 8 bases and J by 4 bases, with 14 bases left in between. Germline lookup yields CDR1 ENHRY and CDR2 SYGVKD. This CDR3 region has 13 residues. CDR3 loop: CAISTGTPTEAFF. The CDR3 bases are TGTGCCATCTCGACAGGAACACCCACTGAAGCTTTCTTT.

The gene calls are TRBV28 and TRBJ2-5; maybe TRBD1 (5 bases). CDR3 length equals 13 residues. Germline lookup yields CDR1 MDHEN and CDR2 SYDVKM. V was cut by 6 bases and J by 5 bases, with 13 bases left in between. The CDR3 DNA sequence: TGTGCCAGCAGGGGGCAGGGAAGGGAGACCCAGTACTTC. It specifies CASRGQGRETQYF.

The V gene is TRBV7-9, the J gene TRBJ2-1, with D perhaps TRBD1 (6 bases). Germline V gives CDR1 SEHNR, CDR2 FQNEAQ (reference sequence). The germline V and J ends were trimmed by 4 bases and 2 bases, with 12 bases remaining between them. The CDR3 length is 15 residues. CDR3 DNA: TGTGCCAGCAGCTCAGGGGCACCCACCTACAATGAGCAGTTCTTC. Its translation is CASSSGAPTYNEQFF.

This sequence joins TRBV3-1 (or the pseudogene TRBV3-2) and TRBJ2-7, with TRBD2 identical over 11 bases. The CDR3 is 19 amino acids. Per the germline V gene, CDR1 is LGHDT and CDR2 is YNNKEL (reference sequence). V shed 4 bases and J 5 bases; nucleotides not matched to a gene: 19. CDR3 bases: TGTGCCAGCAGCCTACAAGATGGGATGGCTAGCGGGGGGTTCGACGAGCAGTACTTC. The encoded protein is CASSLQDGMASGGFDEQYF.

The chain links TRBV5-1 to TRBJ2-7, with D unclear. Trimming stripped 2 bases from V and 0 bases from J, with 9 bases between. Germline assignment: CDR1 SGHRS and CDR2 YFSETQ. This CDR3 has 14 residues. CDR3 sequence (DNA): TGCGCCAGCAGCTTCCAGCCGAGCTCCTACGAGCAGTACTTC. It is translated as CASSFQPSSYEQYF.

The chain links TRBV20-1 to TRBJ1-4, with a possible D match to TRBD1 (5 bases). V was cut by 3 bases and J by 8 bases, with 13 bases left in between. The CDR3 covers 13 residues. Germline V gene data show CDR1 as DFQATT and CDR2 as SNEGSKA (reference sequence). The CDR3 DNA sequence: TGCAGTGCTAGTTTGGGGGGGATCGAAAAACTGTTTTTT. Translation: CSASLGGIEKLFF.

The V call is TRBV18, the J call TRBJ2-5; the D gene is possibly TRBD1 (6 bases). From germline, CDR1 is KGHSH and CDR2 LQKENI. V was shortened by 3 bases and J by 3 bases, with 14 bases between the two germline ends. The CDR3 has 15 residues. CDR3 nucleotide sequence: TGTGCCAGCTCACCCCTACAGGGACGGGAAGAGACCCAGTACTTC. It specifies CASSPLQGREETQYF.

The chain employs TRBV7-6 and TRBJ2-5, with 7 positions matching TRBD1. This CDR3 has 14 amino acids. The V gene's germline CDR1 is SGHVS and CDR2 FNYEAQ. Germline trimming cut 5 bases from V and 3 bases from J; bases unmatched to any gene: 6. In DNA form, the CDR3 reads TGTGCCAGCAGCCCTCGGGACAGAAAAGAGACCCAGTACTTC. It codes for CASSPRDRKETQYF. The complete variable domain, with remaining parts taken from reference TRBV7-6 and TRBJ2-5, reads GAGVSQSPRYKVTKRGQDVALRCDPISGHVSLYWYRQALGQGPEFLTYFNYEAQQDKSGLPNDRFSAERPEGSISTLTIQRTEQRDSAMYRCASSPRDRKETQYFGPGTRLLVL.

The chain carries TRBV7-9 and TRBJ1-2; TRBD1 matches at 7 bases. This CDR3 is built from 11 residues. Germline CDR1 and CDR2: SEHNR and FQNEAQ (reference sequence). Unmatched junction bases numbered 4, after V lost 7 bases and J lost 8 bases. CDR3 sequence: CASTTGVGYTF. DNA of the CDR3: TGTGCCAGCACCACAGGGGTCGGCTACACCTTC.